A selection of T cell receptor beta chains follows, all from one sample in a study of cytomegalovirus exposure and HLA in healthy donors. TCRdb keeps only in-frame clones here, not all; method: immunoSEQ multiplex PCR. The sample has under 60,000 clones. The sequencing input was PBMCs. The receptors were gathered from a woman aged 25 to 45 in good health and CMV-seropositive. CDR3s include the opening cysteine and the closing phenylalanine or tryptophan. The order of the fields is J gene, CDR3 length, D gene, V gene, CDR3 DNA, CDR3 protein. The D gene is left open where the match is weak.

TRBJ2-1 15 TRBD2 TRBV18 TGTGCCAGCTCACTAGGGACTAGCCGGGAGGGTGAGCAGTTCTTC CASSLGTSREGEQFF
TRBJ2-1 14 - TRBV19 TGTGCCAGTAGTATAGCGGGGTCCTACAATGAGCAGTTCTTC CASSIAGSYNEQFF
TRBJ2-4 18 TRBD1 TRBV27 TGTGCCAGCAGTTCCCCGACCCGGGACAGCCTAGCCAAAAACATTCAGTACTTC CASSSPTRDSLAKNIQYF
TRBJ2-3 15 TRBD2 TRBV6-6 TGTGCCAGCAGCTGGACTAGCGATAGCACAGATACGCAGTATTTT CASSWTSDSTDTQYF
TRBJ2-2 15 TRBD1 TRBV28 TGTGCCAGCAGTGCTTCAGGGGGCACCCCCGGGGAGCTGTTTTTT CASSASGGTPGELFF
TRBJ1-2 16 TRBD1 TRBV30 TGTGCCTGGGGTACGACAGGGCCCGAAGCTAACTATGGCTACACCTTC CAWGTTGPEANYGYTF
TRBJ1-2 13 TRBD1 TRBV6-5 TGTGCCAGCAGTCCGGACAGGACCCGGGGCTACACCTTC CASSPDRTRGYTF
TRBJ2-7 13 - TRBV18 TGTGCCAGCTCACAACAGACAGACTACGAGCAGTACTTC CASSQQTDYEQYF
TRBJ1-5 14 - TRBV30 TGTGCCTGGAGTCCCGGGACATTAGAGCAGCCCCAGCATTTT CAWSPGTLEQPQHF
TRBJ2-7 13 TRBD1 TRBV6-5 TGTGCCAGCAGTTACTCACAGGGGAACGAGCAGTACTTC CASSYSQGNEQYF
TRBJ2-7 13 TRBD1 TRBV6-1 TGTGCCAGCAGGATGACAGGGGCAGACGAGCAGTACTTC CASRMTGADEQYF
TRBJ1-1 12 - TRBV6-5 TGTGCCACCCGGGACACGGATGATGAAGCTTTCTTT CATRDTDDEAFF
TRBJ1-6 17 - TRBV18 TGTGCCAGCTCACCACCGAATCGAGCACAGGATAATTCACCCCTCCACTTT CASSPPNRAQDNSPLHF
TRBJ2-6 17 TRBD1 TRBV7-2 TGTGCCAGCAGCTTACGGACAGGGTCTGCTGGGGCCAACGTCCTGACTTTC CASSLRTGSAGANVLTF
TRBJ1-6 14 TRBD1 TRBV5-1 TGCGCCAGCAGCTCCGGGACAGAAGCTTCACCCCTACACTTT CASSSGTEASPLHF
TRBJ2-7 17 - TRBV7-9 TGTGCCAGCAGCTTAGGATCCGGGCAGGGTCATACCTACGAGCAGTACTTC CASSLGSGQGHTYEQYF
TRBJ1-5 14 - TRBV30 TGTGCCTGCGATAAACCGGGACAAAGCCAGCACCAGCATTTT CACDKPGQSQHQHF
TRBJ2-7 12 TRBD1 TRBV19 TGTGCCACCGGGGACAGCTCCTACGAGCAGTACTTC CATGDSSYEQYF
TRBJ2-5 13 - TRBV19 TGTGCCAGTCTAGGGACAACTCAAGAGACCCAGTACTTC CASLGTTQETQYF
TRBJ2-6 16 TRBD1 TRBV7-7 TGTGCTAGCAGCTCCTTAAACACAGGGGGTCCCAACGTCCTGACTTTC CASSSLNTGGPNVLTF